The 15 T cell receptor beta chains in this list originate from one sample, sequenced in a study of T cells in Graves' hyperthyroidism and ophthalmopathy. The source material, RNA transcripts, was used to amplify TCR beta CDR3 regions. First-round RT-PCR of the TCR CDR3 relied on the HTBI primer set. One entry per CDR3 protein, called by TCRdb with MiXCR from the multiplex PCR reads. Of 300,000 to 450,000 distinct CDR3 sequences in the sample, around a quarter were seen once. The sequencing input was blood. These receptors were obtained from a man in his forties or fifties with Graves' hyperthyroidism.

At least ten counts were recorded for this clonotype. The J gene is TRBJ2-1, the V gene TRBV27; D is possibly TRBD2 (6 bases). Per the germline V gene, CDR1 is MNHEY and CDR2 is SMNVEV (reference sequence). Trimming stripped 10 bases from V and 5 bases from J, with 18 bases between. This CDR3 spans 14 amino acids. CDR3 in amino acids: CATVSTGSHNEQFF. The CDR3 DNA is TGTGCCACAGTCTCAACCGGGAGCCACAATGAGCAGTTCTTC.

This clonotype occurred many times. This chain uses TRBV28 with TRBJ2-1; TRBD2 agrees at 9 bases. In germline, CDR1 is MDHEN, CDR2 SYDVKM. This CDR3 is 16 amino acids long. V shed 6 bases and J 4 bases; nucleotides not matched to a gene: 10. CDR3 amino acids: CASSLGAGGQYNEQFF. CDR3 sequence (DNA): TGTGCCAGCAGCTTGGGGGCGGGAGGGCAATACAATGAGCAGTTCTTC.

The chain couples TRBV2 to TRBJ2-3; D not resolved. Germline CDR1 and CDR2: SNHLY and FYNNEI. This CDR3 region has 14 residues. The V gene lost 1 base and the J gene lost 3 bases, with 8 bases spanning the gap. The CDR3 nucleotides read TGTGCCAGCAGTGAAGGGGTCTTTACAGATACGCAGTATTTT. Residues: CASSEGVFTDTQYF.

This clonotype was detected many times. The chain joins TRBV11-2 to TRBJ2-7; D possibly corresponds to TRBD2 (6 bases). The germline V and J ends were trimmed by 0 bases and 7 bases, with 19 bases remaining between them. The CDR3 loop spans 16 amino acids. The germline V gene encodes CDR1 SGHAT and CDR2 FQNNGV. CDR3 nucleotides: TGTGCCAGCAGCTTAGAGCGAGGGACTTCCAGGAGGGAGCAGTACTTC. Translated, it gives CASSLERGTSRREQYF.

This clonotype was recorded a few times. This sequence joins TRBV28 and TRBJ2-7; TRBD2 might be the D (5 bases). The V end lost 3 bases, the J end lost 5 bases, and 14 bases lay between the germline ends. The germline V gene has CDR1 MDHEN and CDR2 SYDVKM. The CDR3 is 14 amino acids. CDR3 loop: CASSLVSVSHEQYF. The DNA of the CDR3 is TGTGCCAGCAGTTTGGTTAGCGTTTCCCACGAGCAGTACTTC.

V and J are TRBV30 and TRBJ1-5; no reliable D call. Trimming shortened V by 3 bases and J by 11 bases, and 20 bases separated the two germline ends. The CDR3 consists of 14 residues. CDR1 is GTSNPN and CDR2 is SVGIG in the germline V gene (reference sequence). CDR3: CAWSPDTLRQSQHF. CDR3 coding DNA: TGTGCCTGGAGCCCCGACACCCTGAGGCAGTCCCAGCATTTT. The full variable domain, its missing parts supplied by reference TRBV30 and TRBJ1-5, is SQTIHQWPATLVQPVGSPLSLECTVEGTSNPNLYWYRQAAGRGLQLLFYSVGIGQISSEVPQNLSASRPQDRQFILSSKKLLLSDSGFYLCAWSPDTLRQSQHFGDGTRLSIL.

Only a few counts were recorded for this clonotype. The chain uses TRBV7-9 and TRBJ1-4; D call uncertain. V was shortened by 1 base and J by 9 bases, with 6 bases between the two germline ends. Germline V gene sequence: CDR1 SEHNR, CDR2 FQNEAQ (reference sequence). This CDR3 has 12 residues. CDR3 DNA: TGTGCCAGCAGCTTAGAAAGTCAAAAACTGTTTTTT. This codes for CASSLESQKLFF. The full variable domain, its missing parts supplied by reference TRBV7-9 and TRBJ1-4, is DTGVSQNPRHKITKRGQNVTFRCDPISEHNRLYWYRQTLGQGPEFLTYFQNEAQLEKSRLLSDRFSAERPKGSFSTLEIQRTEQGDSAMYLCASSLESQKLFFGSGTQLSVL.

This clonotype was found a few times. The chain uses TRBV27 and TRBJ2-1; D unresolved. This CDR3 spans 14 amino acids. CDR1 MNHEY and CDR2 SMNVEV come from the germline V gene (reference sequence). Trimming stripped 3 bases from V and 4 bases from J, with 10 bases between. The CDR3 sequence is CASSFTGGYNEQFF. CDR3 DNA sequence: TGTGCCAGCAGTTTTACGGGCGGTTACAATGAGCAGTTCTTC.

This chain connects TRBV6-6 to TRBJ1-2; no clear D. V lost 2 bases, J lost 3 bases, and 10 bases lay in between. The CDR3 length is 14 residues. Germline V gene data show CDR1 as MNHNY and CDR2 as SVGAGI (reference sequence). The CDR3 reads CASSYRTADYGYTF. The CDR3 nucleotides are TGTGCCAGCAGTTACCGCACCGCGGACTATGGCTACACCTTC.

This clonotype was found many times. The V gene is TRBV2, the J gene TRBJ2-5, with D possibly TRBD1 on 7 matching bases. Germline values: CDR1 SNHLY, CDR2 FYNNEI. Trimming shortened V by 3 bases and J by 12 bases, and 17 bases separated the two germline ends. This CDR3 is 13 amino acids long. The CDR3: CASSDQGGHRKYF. CDR3 nucleotide sequence: TGTGCCAGCAGTGACCAGGGGGGCCACCGAAAGTACTTC.

The CDR3 loop is CATSLTSGSTDTQYF. CDR3 DNA sequence: TGTGCCACCAGCCTGACTAGCGGGAGCACAGATACGCAGTATTTT. The chain recombines TRBV24-1 with TRBJ2-3; TRBD2 matches 10 bases. The CDR3 loop spans 15 amino acids. From germline, CDR1 is KGHDR and CDR2 SFDVKD. V was clipped by 7 bases and J by 0 bases; unmatched bases: 3.

This clonotype was observed many times. The rearrangement links TRBV2 to TRBJ2-5, with D perhaps matching TRBD1 (5 bases). The CDR3 is 14 amino acids. Germline lookup yields CDR1 SNHLY and CDR2 FYNNEI. Trimming pared 5 bases from V and 1 base from J, leaving 11 bases between. The DNA of the CDR3 is TGTGCCAGCAGTCCGACAGCGATCCAAGAGACCCAGTACTTC. Amino acid sequence: CASSPTAIQETQYF.

The J gene is TRBJ1-1, the V gene TRBV7-3, with a tentative D call TRBD1 (5 bases). Trimming left V 1 base short and J 4 bases short, with 7 bases between. There are 13 residues in the CDR3. Germline loops: CDR1 SGHTA, CDR2 FQGTGA. The CDR3 DNA sequence: TGTGCCAGCAGCTTAAGGAGGGGCACTGAAGCTTTCTTT. It encodes CASSLRRGTEAFF.

The chain employs TRBV18 and TRBJ2-5, with D perhaps matching TRBD1 (6 bases). Germline V gene lookup returns CDR1 KGHSH and CDR2 LQKENI. Trimming removed 3 bases from V and 0 bases from J, with 14 bases in between. The length of the CDR3 is 16 residues. The CDR3, as DNA: TGTGCCAGCTCACCCCCCCCCGGGACAAACCAAGAGACCCAGTACTTC. The encoded protein is CASSPPPGTNQETQYF.

This clonotype was observed a few times. The chain combines TRBV6-1 with TRBJ2-5, with 14 positions matching TRBD2. The germline gives CDR1 MNHNS, CDR2 SASEGT. There are 18 residues in the CDR3. V was pared by 2 bases and J by 4 bases, with 9 bases of the junction left unmatched. The CDR3: CASSEWGTSGGLLETQYF. The CDR3 nucleotides are TGTGCCAGCAGTGAATGGGGGACTAGCGGGGGCCTTTTAGAGACCCAGTACTTC.